The 32 T cell receptor beta chains listed next were all sequenced from one sample in a study of cytomegalovirus exposure and HLA in healthy donors. Primers for the PCR totalled 60 Vbeta and 13 Jbeta. Profiled with immunoSEQ multiplex PCR; TCRdb holds only in-frame clones, not every one. The data contain roughly 80,000 clones, about 78% of them singletons. The sample taken for sequencing was PBMCs. The source of these receptors is a male donor in good health and CMV-seronegative.

This sequence joins TRBV7-6 and TRBJ1-5, with TRBD1 identical over 8 bases. The CDR3 extends over 15 amino acids. The V gene's germline CDR1 is SGHVS and CDR2 FNYEAQ. The J segment lost 2 bases and the V segment lost 5 bases, leaving 5 bases of the junction unmatched. The CDR3 reads CASSKQGDGNQPQHF. The CDR3 DNA is TGTGCCAGCAGCAAACAGGGGGATGGCAATCAGCCCCAGCATTTT. Variable domain in full (rest from reference TRBV7-6 and TRBJ1-5): GAGVSQSPRYKVTKRGQDVALRCDPISGHVSLYWYRQALGQGPEFLTYFNYEAQQDKSGLPNDRFSAERPEGSISTLTIQRTEQRDSAMYRCASSKQGDGNQPQHFGDGTRLSIL.

The chain recombines TRBV5-1 with TRBJ2-5; tentative D call: TRBD2 (5 bases). The V gene lost 4 bases and the J gene lost 4 bases, with 17 bases spanning the gap. The CDR3 is 15 residues long. Germline CDR1 SGHRS, CDR2 YFSETQ. CDR3 in amino acids: CASSDGSGVGETQYF. As DNA, the CDR3 is TGCGCCAGCAGCGATGGTTCCGGGGTGGGAGAGACCCAGTACTTC.

V gene TRBV4-2 combines with J gene TRBJ1-1; D not certain. The CDR3 has 14 amino acids. The V gene's germline CDR1 is LGHNA and CDR2 YNFKEQ. With 0 bases removed from V and 3 bases from J, the gap between germline ends came to 8 bases. The CDR3 is CASSQDWADTEAFF. The DNA of the CDR3 is TGTGCCAGCAGCCAAGATTGGGCAGACACTGAAGCTTTCTTT.

The chain has TRBV18 and TRBJ1-4; 7 positions match TRBD1. V was clipped by 4 bases and J by 6 bases; unmatched bases: 8. The CDR3 consists of 15 residues. The germline V gene has CDR1 KGHSH and CDR2 LQKENI. The CDR3, as DNA: TGTGCCAGCTCACTTCCGGGACAGCCGGATGAAAAACTGTTTTTT. This sequence encodes CASSLPGQPDEKLFF.

Here the CDR3 DNA reads TGTGCCAGCAGTCCCAGGGTTACCAATCAGCCCCAGCATTTT. This encodes CASSPRVTNQPQHF. The chain uses TRBV28 and TRBJ1-5; a possible D gene is TRBD1 (5 bases). The CDR3 is 14 residues long. Germline CDR1 and CDR2: MDHEN and SYDVKM. Trimming cost V 5 bases and J 3 bases, with 11 bases left between them.

This clone was seen only a few times. V gene TRBV4-3 combines with J gene TRBJ1-2; D gene unclear. In germline, CDR1 is LGHNA, CDR2 YSLEER. The CDR3 runs 17 residues. Trimming took off 0 bases at V and 2 bases at J, with 16 bases between the two ends. Here the CDR3 DNA reads TGCGCCAGCAGCCAAGATTTAAGAGGGAGAGGGAACTATGGCTACACCTTC. It is translated as CASSQDLRGRGNYGYTF.

V gene TRBV20-1 combines with J gene TRBJ2-5; TRBD2 aligns across 9 bases. The CDR3 loop spans 11 amino acids. Germline CDR1 reads DFQATT; CDR2 reads SNEGSKA (reference sequence). The junction had 8 bases not matched to a gene; V was cut back by 7 bases and J by 11 bases. The CDR3 sequence is CSVSGGPSQYF. The DNA of the CDR3 is TGCAGTGTGAGCGGGGGGCCGTCTCAGTACTTC.

This clone was seen only a few times. The chain has TRBV6-1 and TRBJ2-7, with 10 nucleotides matching TRBD1. The CDR3 is 13 amino acids. Germline V gene data show CDR1 as MNHNS and CDR2 as SASEGT. With 6 bases clipped from V and 7 bases from J, the junction kept 6 bases outside the gene matches. The CDR3, as DNA: TGTGCCAGCAGAGTGACAGGGGGCTGGGAGCAGTACTTC. Translated, it gives CASRVTGGWEQYF.

This clone came up a few times. The rearrangement uses TRBV19 and TRBJ2-3, with a tentative D call TRBD1 (5 bases). CDR1 is LNHDA, CDR2 SQIVND, per germline (reference sequence). This CDR3 region has 15 residues. V was shortened by 4 bases and J by 3 bases, with 14 bases between the two germline ends. The CDR3 spells CASSNSRVETDTQYF. In nucleotides, the CDR3 is TGTGCCAGTAGTAATAGCAGGGTAGAAACAGATACGCAGTATTTT. Supplemented by reference TRBV19 and TRBJ2-3, the full variable domain reads DGGITQSPKYLFRKEGQNVTLSCEQNLNHDAMYWYRQDPGQGLRLIYYSQIVNDFQKGDIAEGYSVSREKKESFPLTVTSAQKNPTAFYLCASSNSRVETDTQYFGPGTRLTVL.

The J gene is TRBJ2-5, the V gene TRBV5-6, with 12 nucleotides matching TRBD2. This CDR3 comprises 15 residues. Looked up from germline, CDR1 is SGHDT and CDR2 is YYEEEE. Trimming at V came to 0 bases and at J to 5 bases, leaving 2 bases not matched to a gene. CDR3 DNA: TGTGCCAGCAGCTTGGCAACTAGCGGGGGGGAGACCCAGTACTTC. Its translation: CASSLATSGGETQYF.

This clone was recorded only once. The rearrangement uses TRBV30 and TRBJ1-1; D is undetermined. The ends were cut back, 2 bases at V and 1 base at J, with 23 bases in the middle. The CDR3 length is 18 residues. Germline loops: CDR1 GTSNPN, CDR2 SVGIG (reference sequence). CDR3 sequence (DNA): TGTGCCTGGAGTTTGAGGTCAATGATTTTAGGCGAGAACACTGAAGCTTTCTTT. Protein product: CAWSLRSMILGENTEAFF.

As to this clone: Germline is not matched at one junction end, which may reflect a read error. V gene TRBV7-9 combines with J gene TRBJ2-7, with a weak D call TRBD2 (7 bases). Germline V lookup: CDR1 SEHNR, CDR2 FQNEAQ (reference sequence). This CDR3 is built from 15 residues. The DNA of the CDR3 is TGTTCCAGCAGCGCAGCGGGGACAAGCAACTACGAGCAGTACTTC. Amino acid sequence: CSSSAAGTSNYEQYF.

The chain is built from TRBV5-1 and TRBJ2-3; 14 bases are shared with TRBD2. V lost 4 bases, J lost 0 bases, and 13 bases stayed unmatched. The CDR3 consists of 20 residues. Germline V lookup: CDR1 SGHRS, CDR2 YFSETQ. The CDR3 loop is CASSNKPGTSGGTSTDTQYF. CDR3 nucleotides: TGCGCCAGCAGCAACAAGCCCGGGACTAGCGGGGGTACTAGCACAGATACGCAGTATTTT.

The gene calls are TRBV18 and TRBJ2-5, with D tentatively TRBD2 (5 bases). This CDR3 comprises 13 residues. V was pared by 1 base and J by 5 bases, with 8 bases between. Germline lookup yields CDR1 KGHSH and CDR2 LQKENI. CDR3 nucleotide sequence: TGTGCCAGCTCACCACAAAGGGAGGAGACCCAGTACTTC. As protein: CASSPQREETQYF.

This chain joins TRBV25-1 and TRBJ2-6; 8 bases align to TRBD1. CDR1 MGHDK and CDR2 SYGVNS come from the germline V gene. V dropped 5 bases and J dropped 4; count of bases not matched to a gene: 7. This CDR3 contains 16 residues. The CDR3 DNA reads as TGTGCCAGCAGTTCAGGACAGGGTAGGGGGGCCAACGTCCTGACTTTC. Protein: CASSSGQGRGANVLTF.

This CDR3 is CASSPSGVQETQYF. The CDR3 coding sequence is TGTGCCAGCAGCCCATCGGGGGTCCAAGAGACCCAGTACTTC. The V gene is TRBV4-2, the J gene TRBJ2-5; D is perhaps TRBD2 (6 bases). The V and J ends lost 4 bases and 1 base respectively, with 10 bases between them. The CDR3 is 14 residues long. Looked up from germline, CDR1 is LGHNA and CDR2 is YNFKEQ.

The chain carries TRBV7-2 and TRBJ2-1; 7 bases map to TRBD1. CDR3 length equals 15 residues. With V trimmed by 8 bases and J by 2 bases, 9 bases remained unmatched. Germline-derived CDR1 and CDR2 are SGHTA and FQGNSA. The CDR3 nucleotides read TGTGCCAGCGCTTTGTTGGGACAGCCCTACAATGAGCAGTTCTTC. It is translated as CASALLGQPYNEQFF.

The V and J genes are TRBV5-1 and TRBJ1-4; D is perhaps TRBD1 (6 bases). The CDR3 runs 13 residues. Germline V lookup: CDR1 SGHRS, CDR2 YFSETQ. Trimming shortened V by 0 bases and J by 7 bases, and 7 bases separated the two germline ends. Written as DNA, the CDR3 is TGCGCCAGCAGCTTGGGGACAGTTGAAAAACTGTTTTTT. Its protein is CASSLGTVEKLFF.

This rearrangement joins TRBV5-1 to TRBJ2-3, with TRBD1 matching 10 bases. Germline trimming cut 0 bases from V and 3 bases from J; bases unmatched to any gene: 4. Germline V gives CDR1 SGHRS, CDR2 YFSETQ. The length of the CDR3 is 16 residues. For the CDR3, the DNA is TGCGCCAGCAGCTTGGCCGGGACAGGGGTGACAGATACGCAGTATTTT. This sequence encodes CASSLAGTGVTDTQYF.

This chain joins TRBV27 and TRBJ2-5; D uncertain. V was shortened by 3 bases and J by 4 bases, with 12 bases between the two germline ends. Germline CDR1 MNHEY, CDR2 SMNVEV (reference sequence). The CDR3 is 14 amino acids. The DNA for the CDR3 is TGTGCCAGCAGTTTCGGCGGCCGGAGAGAGACCCAGTACTTC. Translation: CASSFGGRRETQYF.

The genes are TRBV7-9 and TRBJ1-1, with D unclear. The V end was cut by 7 bases, the J end by 4 bases, with 19 bases between. CDR1 is SEHNR and CDR2 is FQNEAQ in the germline V gene (reference sequence). The CDR3 spans 15 residues. The CDR3 DNA sequence: TGTGCCAGCAAGACCTCCGGACTAGTAGTCACTGAAGCTTTCTTT. It codes for CASKTSGLVVTEAFF. The full variable domain, with the rest looked up from reference TRBV7-9 and TRBJ1-1, is DTGVSQNPRHKITKRGQNVTFRCDPISEHNRLYWYRQTLGQGPEFLTYFQNEAQLEKSRLLSDRFSAERPKGSFSTLEIQRTEQGDSAMYLCASKTSGLVVTEAFFGQGTRLTVV.

The genes are TRBV5-1 and TRBJ2-2; D may be TRBD1 (5 bases). Germline V gene lookup returns CDR1 SGHRS and CDR2 YFSETQ. V shed 3 bases and J shed 1 base, with 10 bases lying between them. CDR3 size: 15 residues. The CDR3 protein is CASSSDILNTGELFF. Here the CDR3 DNA reads TGCGCCAGCAGCTCGGACATTTTGAACACCGGGGAGCTGTTTTTT.

This chain joins TRBV12-5 and TRBJ2-3, with a tentative D call TRBD2 (5 bases). In germline, CDR1 is LGHNT, CDR2 FRNRAP. Trimming stripped 3 bases from V and 6 bases from J, with 13 bases between. The length of the CDR3 is 14 residues. CDR3 DNA sequence: TGTGCTAGTGGTTTTGGGGAGATAGGTGATACGCAGTATTTT. It translates to CASGFGEIGDTQYF.

V usage is TRBV7-8 and J usage is TRBJ1-1; no reliable D call. Per the germline V gene, CDR1 is SGHVS and CDR2 is FQNEAQ. CDR3 length: 15 amino acids. V was clipped by 1 base and J by 0 bases, with 9 bases between them. CDR3 amino acids: CASSLGGLMNTEAFF. The DNA for the CDR3 is TGTGCCAGCAGCTTAGGCGGACTCATGAACACTGAAGCTTTCTTT.

This chain uses TRBV4-2 with TRBJ2-1, with a tentative D call TRBD2 (6 bases). The V and J ends lost 2 bases and 3 bases respectively, with 11 bases between them. The CDR3 length is 15 residues. The germline V gene has CDR1 LGHNA and CDR2 YNFKEQ. This CDR3 is CASSQRAGYYNEQFF. CDR3 in DNA: TGTGCCAGCAGCCAAAGGGCGGGATACTACAATGAGCAGTTCTTC.

The chain combines TRBV4-1 with TRBJ1-5; D unresolved. The germline gives CDR1 MGHRA, CDR2 YSYEKL. The CDR3 sequence is 16 residues long. V was pared by 1 base and J by 3 bases, with 13 bases between. CDR3 nucleotides: TGCGCCAGCAGCCAAGGAGCGGAAGTAGACAATCAGCCCCAGCATTTT. Amino acids: CASSQGAEVDNQPQHF.

The chain combines TRBV28 with TRBJ2-3; maybe TRBD1 (8 bases). The CDR3 extends over 14 amino acids. Trimming shortened V by 8 bases and J by 1 base, and 13 bases separated the two germline ends. Germline V lookup: CDR1 MDHEN, CDR2 SYDVKM. CDR3 coding DNA: TGTGCCAGCGGGGGGGACAGGCGCACAGATACGCAGTATTTT. It yields the protein CASGGDRRTDTQYF.

This chain joins TRBV15 and TRBJ2-3; D is possibly TRBD1 (5 bases). The V gene's germline CDR1 is LNHNV and CDR2 YYDKDF (reference sequence). The CDR3 is 15 amino acids. The V and J ends lost 3 bases and 5 bases respectively, with 15 bases between them. This CDR3 reads CATSRAYSRGDTQYF. The CDR3 coding sequence is TGTGCCACCAGCAGGGCATATAGTAGGGGAGATACGCAGTATTTT. Full variable domain (rest looked up from reference TRBV15 and TRBJ2-3): DAMVIQNPRYQVTQFGKPVTLSCSQTLNHNVMYWYQQKSSQAPKLLFHYYDKDFNNEADTPDNFQSRRPNTSFCFLDIRSPGLGDTAMYLCATSRAYSRGDTQYFGPGTRLTVL.

The chain's CDR3 is CASPTTGVLSPLHF. The CDR3 nucleotides read TGTGCCTCCCCTACGACAGGGGTCTTGTCACCCCTCCACTTT. This chain links TRBV30 with TRBJ1-6; 8 nucleotides align to TRBD1. Trimming at V came to 7 bases and at J to 10 bases, leaving 12 bases not matched to a gene. The germline V gene has CDR1 GTSNPN and CDR2 SVGIG (reference sequence). The CDR3 has 14 amino acids.

The J gene is TRBJ1-1, the V gene TRBV5-4; no definite D call. CDR1 and CDR2 (germline): SGHNT, YYREEE (reference sequence). The CDR3 consists of 16 residues. The V end was cut by 2 bases, the J end by 2 bases, with 16 bases between. DNA for the CDR3: TGTGCCAGCAGCTTAGGTTTGGAGGATTTCAACACTGAAGCTTTCTTT. Its protein is CASSLGLEDFNTEAFF.

This chain uses TRBV6-5 with TRBJ1-2; 11 bases are a match to TRBD1. The CDR3 is 14 amino acids. V trimming: 5 bases; J trimming: 2 bases; junction bases outside the gene matches: 1. Germline V gene lookup returns CDR1 MNHEY and CDR2 SVGAGI. CDR3 bases: TGTGCCAGCAGTCGGACAGGGGGCAACTATGGCTACACCTTC. Its translation: CASSRTGGNYGYTF.

J is TRBJ1-1 and V is TRBV5-1; TRBD1 aligns across 7 bases. The CDR3 is 17 amino acids. CDR1 is SGHRS and CDR2 is YFSETQ in the germline V gene. With V trimmed by 3 bases and J by 4 bases, 15 bases remained unmatched. CDR3 nucleotides: TGCGCCAGCAGCTCGGAGCGTTTTGGCAGGGGGTCCACTGAAGCTTTCTTT. Translation: CASSSERFGRGSTEAFF.